The entry that follows covers one T cell receptor beta chain sequence. Study processing details: Estimation of nucleated cell counts was performed using reference gene primer amplification. TCRdb's table, derived via immunoSEQ multiplex PCR, lists solely in-frame clones and lacks some. V, J and clone size derive from that table, while D and trimming were established from the DNA sequence. The sample has 50,000 to 75,000 clones, around 84% seen once. These data come from a study of blood T cell repertoires in COVID-19. V lost 11 bases, J lost 9 bases, and 23 bases lay in between. The CDR3 spans 14 residues. Germline-derived CDR1 and CDR2 are SEHNR and FQNEAQ (reference sequence).

The TCR sequence derives from a man in his fifties or sixties with acute or convalescent COVID-19. V usage is TRBV7-9 and J usage is TRBJ2-1, with a weak D call TRBD1 (6 bases). The sequencing input was peripheral blood. The CDR3 region has the DNA TGTGCCGGGGCGGTACAGGGATTGGGGCTTGAGCAGTTCTTC. Its translation is CAGAVQGLGLEQFF.